This TCR beta chain was sequenced during a study of tissue T cells after allogeneic stem cell transplantation. On this clone itself: Genes here carry mouse names. With the read ending 1 residue before the CDR3 end, the germline J gene is used to fill in that end.

Regarding time point: mouse harvest day 14 after allogeneic transplant. Each mouse received 10^7 T-cell-depleted marrow cells plus 10^6 splenic CD5+ T cells by tail vein. Libraries were prepared by immunoSEQ multiplex PCR; TCRdb keeps only in-frame clonotypes and omits some of them. The repertoire holds a few thousand clones, with 50% as singletons. Germline CDR1 LGHNA, CDR2 YNLKQL (reference sequence). This CDR3 spans 14 amino acids. V dropped 4 bases and J dropped 2 bases, with 10 bases sitting between them. The V gene is TRBV5, the J gene TRBJ2-5; possibly TRBD2 for D (7 bases). This receptor was taken from a female BALB/c mouse given C57BL/6 T cells with graft-versus-host disease after an allogeneic hematopoietic cell transplant. Sample: gut tissue. The sequenced CDR3 bases are TGTGCCAGCAGCCCCGGGGGGCGCCAAGACACCCAGTAC. It specifies CASSPGGRQDTQY. The full CDR3 is CASSPGGRQDTQYF.